This entry lists 25 T cell receptor beta chains sequenced from one sample in a study of T cell repertoires in aging, cancer and after chemotherapy. Amplification of TCR beta used genomic DNA extracted from peripheral blood. Multiplex touch-down PCR with TRB-A/B primers amplified rearranged V-D-J TRB sequences. TCRdb re-derived calls from the multiplex PCR reads in MiXCR, one entry per CDR3 protein. The data contain about 10,000 distinct CDR3 sequences, 32% of them singletons. The sequenced sample consisted of blood. The origin of the receptors is a human donor in good health. The donor label of this sample is uncertain.

This rearrangement joins TRBV5-6 to TRBJ1-2; TRBD1 aligns across 9 bases. V shed 0 bases, J shed 4 bases, and the junction held 4 bases outside the gene matches. Per the germline V gene, CDR1 is SGHDT and CDR2 is YYEEEE. The CDR3 has 15 amino acids. Here the CDR3 reads CASSLVGGQGYGYTF. As DNA, the CDR3 is TGTGCCAGCAGCTTGGTGGGGGGACAGGGCTATGGCTACACCTTC.

The V call is TRBV7-6, the J call TRBJ1-5; D remains ambiguous. V was shortened by 4 bases and J by 4 bases, with 17 bases between the two germline ends. The CDR3 has 16 residues. Germline V CDR1 and CDR2: SGHVS, FNYEAQ. The CDR3 is CASSSEDGRENQPQHF. In DNA form, the CDR3 reads TGTGCCAGCAGCTCCGAGGACGGACGAGAAAATCAGCCCCAGCATTTT.

The chain has TRBV30 and TRBJ1-1, with 10 bases matching TRBD1. After removal of 2 bases from V and 1 base from J, the junction contained 7 bases not matched to a gene. This CDR3 has 16 amino acids. The germline V gene has CDR1 GTSNPN and CDR2 SVGIG (reference sequence). The CDR3 DNA reads TGTGCCTGGAGTCGGGGACAGGGGCTAGGGAACACTGAAGCTTTCTTT. Its translation is CAWSRGQGLGNTEAFF. The whole variable domain, remainder taken from reference TRBV30 and TRBJ1-1, is SQTIHQWPATLVQPVGSPLSLECTVEGTSNPNLYWYRQAAGRGLQLLFYSVGIGQISSEVPQNLSASRPQDRQFILSSKKLLLSDSGFYLCAWSRGQGLGNTEAFFGQGTRLTVV.

The genes are TRBV27 and TRBJ2-3; the D gene is possibly TRBD2 (5 bases). The germline V gene has CDR1 MNHEY and CDR2 SMNVEV (reference sequence). The CDR3 totals 19 residues. V shed 5 bases and J shed 3 bases, with 27 bases lying between them. The chain's CDR3 is CASSPTGRLIARGTDTQYF. As DNA, the CDR3 is TGTGCCAGCAGTCCCACCGGGCGTTTGATTGCTCGCGGGACAGATACGCAGTATTTT.

There are a few counts of this clonotype. V gene TRBV6-1 combines with J gene TRBJ1-2; TRBD1 agrees at 10 bases. Germline V gives CDR1 MNHNS, CDR2 SASEGT. V dropped 7 bases and J dropped 7; count of bases not matched to a gene: 12. CDR3 length: 15 amino acids. The CDR3 DNA reads TGTGCCAGCACCGCATGGACAGGGGGATCCCTTGGCTACACCTTC. Encoded protein: CASTAWTGGSLGYTF.

Worth noting for this clonotype: A clone one base away is much larger, so this may be a read error. The rearrangement links TRBV29-1 to TRBJ1-1, with D maybe TRBD1 (5 bases). The germline gives CDR1 SQVTM, CDR2 ANQGSEA. The CDR3 consists of 12 residues. As DNA, the CDR3 is TGCAGCTTTGAAGAAGGAAGGGGTGAAGCTTTCTTT. This encodes CSFEEGRGEAFF.

This clonotype was seen a few times. J is TRBJ1-2 and V is TRBV18, with 7 bases that match TRBD1. CDR3 length equals 13 residues. The germline CDR1 and CDR2 sequences are KGHSH and LQKENI. V shed 2 bases and J 7 bases; nucleotides not matched to a gene: 4. CDR3 sequence reads: CASSPSGGGGYTF. The CDR3 DNA reads TGTGCCAGCTCACCATCAGGGGGTGGTGGCTACACCTTC.

The rearrangement links TRBV6-1 to TRBJ2-2, with 10 nucleotides matching TRBD2. The V and J ends lost 4 bases and 4 bases, in that order; junction bases with no gene match: 6. This CDR3 comprises 16 residues. Germline CDR1 is MNHNS and CDR2 is SASEGT. The CDR3 nucleotides read TGTGCCAGCAGTGCCCTAGCGGGAGAGAGCACCGGGGAGCTGTTTTTT. Amino acids: CASSALAGESTGELFF.

The chain joins TRBV6-5 to TRBJ2-1, with 11 bases identical to TRBD2. Germline V CDR1 and CDR2: MNHEY, SVGAGI. The CDR3 extends over 16 amino acids. The J segment lost 6 bases and the V segment lost 5 bases, leaving 9 bases of the junction unmatched. Here the CDR3 DNA reads TGTGCCAGCAGTGGGACTAGCGGTAGGAACCTCAATGAGCAGTTCTTC. The encoded protein is CASSGTSGRNLNEQFF.

This chain links TRBV24-1 with TRBJ2-1, with D possibly being TRBD1 (7 bases). Trimming removed 1 base from V and 8 bases from J, with 17 bases in between. Germline CDR1 is KGHDR and CDR2 is SFDVKD. This CDR3 has 16 residues. The CDR3 here is CATSDLGQGGGDEQFF. DNA for the CDR3: TGTGCCACCAGTGATTTAGGCCAGGGGGGCGGCGATGAGCAGTTCTTC.

This clonotype is labeled medium-sized. The V and J genes are TRBV6-1 and TRBJ2-5, with 10 positions matching TRBD2. The V gene end was trimmed by 1 base and the J gene end by 2 bases; junction bases not matched to a gene: 1. This CDR3 is 15 amino acids long. Germline V gives CDR1 MNHNS, CDR2 SASEGT. Here the CDR3 DNA reads TGTGCCAGCAGTGAAGTTAGCGGGGGGCAAGAGACCCAGTACTTC. Amino acids: CASSEVSGGQETQYF.

The table lists this clonotype with a few counts. The genes are TRBV6-4 and TRBJ2-1; possibly TRBD2 for D (5 bases). CDR1 and CDR2 (germline): MRHNA, SNTAGT. Trimming shortened V by 5 bases and J by 0 bases, and 5 bases separated the two germline ends. This CDR3 is 13 amino acids long. CDR3 protein: CASSSGSYNEQFF. The CDR3 coding sequence is TGTGCCAGCAGTAGCGGCTCCTACAATGAGCAGTTCTTC.

The chain combines TRBV12-3 or TRBV12-4 with TRBJ1-3; no clear D. This CDR3 contains 16 residues. The V end lost 6 bases, the J end lost 0 bases, and 15 bases lay between the germline ends. The CDR3 DNA follows: TGTGCCAGCAGCCCCGGACCGAGTCACTCTGGAAACACCATATATTTT. The encoded protein is CASSPGPSHSGNTIYF.

This clonotype is termed medium-sized. The genes are TRBV29-1 and TRBJ2-1; no clear D gene. V lost 5 bases, J lost 9 bases, and 14 bases lay in between. The germline gives CDR1 SQVTM, CDR2 ANQGSEA. The CDR3 has 12 residues. The CDR3 spells CSVCWVIPEQFF. CDR3 DNA: TGCAGCGTTTGTTGGGTAATTCCTGAGCAGTTCTTC.

This clonotype has just a few counts. The CDR3 reads CASSDTSGLSGTDTQYF. Written as DNA, the CDR3 is TGTGCCAGCAGCGACACTTCCGGGTTGAGTGGCACAGATACGCAGTATTTT. The V and J genes are TRBV5-6 and TRBJ2-3; D not certain. The CDR3 runs 17 residues. Per the germline V gene, CDR1 is SGHDT and CDR2 is YYEEEE. Between the trimmed V and J ends, which lost 4 bases and 1 base, there was a span of 19 bases.

This CDR3 is CASSYLWETQYF. As DNA, the CDR3 is TGTGCCAGCAGCTATTTATGGGAGACCCAGTACTTC. J is TRBJ2-5 and V is TRBV14, with unresolved D. The germline V gene encodes CDR1 SGHDN and CDR2 FVKESK. V was pared by 5 bases and J by 5 bases, with 9 bases between. This CDR3 contains 12 residues.

The rearrangement links TRBV4-3 to TRBJ2-6; 11 nucleotides align to TRBD2. The CDR3 length is 22 residues. The V and J ends lost 1 base and 2 bases, in that order; junction bases with no gene match: 16. The V gene's germline CDR1 is LGHNA and CDR2 YSLEER. This CDR3 is CASSQGVGTSGSLKAGANVLTF. The DNA of the CDR3 is TGCGCCAGCAGCCAAGGGGTAGGAACTAGCGGGAGTCTGAAAGCTGGGGCCAACGTCCTGACTTTC.

This clonotype was observed a handful of times. The CDR3 loop is CASREKLEGNEQFF. The CDR3 nucleotides are TGTGCCAGCAGGGAGAAACTTGAAGGCAATGAGCAGTTCTTC. This chain uses TRBV5-4 with TRBJ2-1; no firm D call. There are 14 residues in the CDR3. The germline V gene has CDR1 SGHNT and CDR2 YYREEE (reference sequence). The V gene lost 5 bases and the J gene lost 6 bases, with 15 bases spanning the gap.

The chain uses TRBV19 and TRBJ1-5, with TRBD1 matching 8 bases. Germline CDR1 reads LNHDA; CDR2 reads SQIVND (reference sequence). V dropped 3 bases and J dropped 9; count of bases not matched to a gene: 16. This CDR3 comprises 17 residues. The CDR3 here is CASSIRGAGGTQGPQHF. The CDR3 DNA reads TGTGCCAGTAGTATTAGGGGGGCAGGGGGCACCCAGGGGCCCCAGCATTTT.

The V call is TRBV19, the J call TRBJ1-2, with D unresolved. Germline CDR1 and CDR2: LNHDA and SQIVND (reference sequence). Trimming stripped 2 bases from V and 8 bases from J, with 15 bases between. The CDR3 consists of 14 residues. The CDR3 reads CASSIPHTGEGYTF. The CDR3 nucleotides are TGTGCCAGTAGTATACCCCACACCGGGGAAGGCTACACCTTC.

The rearrangement links TRBV18 to TRBJ1-2; the match to TRBD1 covers 8 bases. V lost 3 bases to trimming and J lost 2 bases; unmatched junction nucleotides: 5. The CDR3 runs 15 residues. Germline CDR1 KGHSH, CDR2 LQKENI. CDR3 protein: CASSPEGQANYGYTF. In nucleotides, the CDR3 is TGTGCCAGCTCACCTGAGGGACAGGCCAACTATGGCTACACCTTC.

The chain uses TRBV12-3 or TRBV12-4 and TRBJ2-5, with 8 bases fitting TRBD2. V lost 7 bases and J lost 5; bases outside the gene matches: 6. The CDR3 totals 13 residues. The CDR3 spells CASTGGTRETQYF. DNA for the CDR3: TGTGCCAGCACGGGGGGGACACGGGAGACCCAGTACTTC.

CDR3 loop: CASSLGARAATNEKLFF. CDR3 bases: TGTGCCAGCAGCTTAGGAGCTCGAGCTGCAACTAATGAAAAACTGTTTTTT. The chain carries TRBV11-1 and TRBJ1-4; D not resolved. V was trimmed by 1 base and J by 0 bases, leaving 12 bases between them. The CDR3 contains 17 residues. Germline values: CDR1 SGHAT, CDR2 FQDESV (reference sequence).

The V call is TRBV6-1, the J call TRBJ1-1, with TRBD1 as a possible D gene (5 bases). Per the germline V gene, CDR1 is MNHNS and CDR2 is SASEGT. CDR3 size: 15 residues. V lost 7 bases to trimming and J lost 3 bases, with 18 bases between them. This CDR3 is CASTPRGEKYTEAFF. The CDR3 DNA sequence: TGTGCCAGCACTCCGCGGGGGGAAAAATACACTGAAGCTTTCTTT.

In this sample, this clonotype is medium-sized. V is TRBV19 and J is TRBJ2-2; possible D gene TRBD2, 6 bases. The germline V gene encodes CDR1 LNHDA and CDR2 SQIVND (reference sequence). Deletions cut 5 bases from V and 0 bases from J, with 13 bases between. CDR3 length: 16 amino acids. CDR3 coding DNA: TGTGCCAGTAGTCCTTTCCCGGGGGCGAACACCGGGGAGCTGTTTTTT. It translates to CASSPFPGANTGELFF.